The present T cell receptor beta chain was sequenced within a study of T-cell memory formation after mild COVID-19. Unmatched junction bases numbered 16, after V lost 3 bases and J lost 6 bases. This CDR3 spans 17 amino acids. Germline V gives CDR1 DFQATT, CDR2 SNEGSKA (reference sequence). This clonotype was picked up a small number of times. TCRdb itself ran the 5' RACE reads through MiXCR, one entry per CDR3 protein. This table holds 200,000 or so distinct CDR3 sequences, 9.5% found once. V is TRBV20-1 and J is TRBJ2-1; 8 positions agree with TRBD1. The source of this sequence is a man aged 18 to 30 who had mild COVID-19 (a few samples of this study predate the infection). Cell type and time point are not known. The sample was PBMCs or a T cell subset sorted from them (not recorded which). The DNA of the CDR3 is TGCAGTGCTAGTGGGGGACAGGTCTTATTTCAGGGCAATGAGCAGTTCTTC. It encodes CSASGGQVLFQGNEQFF.